The 20 T cell receptor beta chains below all came from one sample that was sequenced in a study of CD8 T cells in Susac syndrome. RNA amounts of roughly 0.45 to 1 ug underwent reverse transcription with random hexamers. TCRdb processed the immunoSEQ multiplex PCR reads anew with MiXCR; each CDR3 protein has one entry. Of 95,000 to 150,000 distinct CDR3 sequences listed, roughly 95% are singletons. Specimen: CD4+ T cells from PBMCs. The receptors were sampled from a human donor with Susac syndrome.

This clonotype appeared a single time. This chain connects TRBV29-1 to TRBJ2-5, with D possibly being TRBD1 (5 bases). CDR3 size: 12 residues. CDR1 and CDR2 (germline): SQVTM, ANQGSEA. The V gene lost 4 bases and the J gene lost 4 bases, with 10 bases spanning the gap. For the CDR3, the DNA is TGCAGCGTTGGAAGGCAGGGAGAGACCCAGTACTTC. Protein sequence: CSVGRQGETQYF.

The J gene is TRBJ2-4, the V gene TRBV4-1; a possible D gene is TRBD2 (7 bases). This CDR3 region has 14 residues. The germline V gene has CDR1 MGHRA and CDR2 YSYEKL. Trimming took off 4 bases at V and 6 bases at J, with 13 bases between the two ends. In nucleotides, the CDR3 is TGCGCCAGCAGCCTAGGGGGAGGGTCAAACATTCAGTACTTC. This translates into CASSLGGGSNIQYF.

The gene calls are TRBV2 and TRBJ2-6; D is possibly TRBD1 (5 bases). This CDR3 has 14 residues. V was pared by 7 bases and J by 4 bases, with 11 bases between. Per the germline V gene, CDR1 is SNHLY and CDR2 is FYNNEI. The CDR3 nucleotides read TGTGCCAGCATCAGGGCGGAAGGGGCCAACGTCCTGACTTTC. This translates into CASIRAEGANVLTF.

CDR3 residues: CASSLGGEGSYEQYF. Here the CDR3 DNA reads TGCGCCAGCAGCTTGGGCGGGGAGGGTAGCTACGAGCAGTACTTC. The V call is TRBV5-1, the J call TRBJ2-7; TRBD2 agrees at 7 bases. With V trimmed by 0 bases and J by 3 bases, 6 bases remained unmatched. This CDR3 region has 15 residues. Germline V lookup: CDR1 SGHRS, CDR2 YFSETQ. The variable domain in full, completed from reference TRBV5-1 and TRBJ2-7, reads KAGVTQTPRYLIKTRGQQVTLSCSPISGHRSVSWYQQTPGQGLQFLFEYFSETQRNKGNFPGRFSGRQFSNSRSEMNVSTLELGDSALYLCASSLGGEGSYEQYFGPGTRLTVT.

The chain carries TRBV29-1 and TRBJ2-7; D not resolved. This CDR3 region has 11 residues. The germline V gene has CDR1 SQVTM and CDR2 ANQGSEA. V lost 6 bases, J lost 6 bases, and 12 bases lay in between. The CDR3 loop reads CSVGKTGEQYF. CDR3 coding DNA: TGCAGCGTAGGAAAGACCGGCGAGCAGTACTTC.

This chain joins TRBV27 and TRBJ2-7; 14 bases align to TRBD2. CDR1 is MNHEY, CDR2 SMNVEV, per germline (reference sequence). The J segment lost 0 bases and the V segment lost 5 bases, leaving 9 bases of the junction unmatched. The CDR3 length is 18 residues. CDR3 amino acids: CASSAPGLAGALSYEQYF. The CDR3 coding sequence is TGTGCCAGCAGTGCTCCGGGACTAGCGGGAGCCCTCTCCTACGAGCAGTACTTC.

The chain is built from TRBV7-9 and TRBJ2-7; D unresolved. Per germline, CDR1 SEHNR and CDR2 FQNEAQ (reference sequence). The length of the CDR3 is 12 residues. The germline V and J ends were trimmed by 1 base and 7 bases, with 8 bases remaining between them. This chain's CDR3 is CASSLGPPEQYF. The CDR3 nucleotides are TGTGCCAGCAGCTTAGGCCCCCCAGAGCAGTACTTC.

This chain links TRBV7-9 with TRBJ1-1; unclear D gene. Germline lookup yields CDR1 SEHNR and CDR2 FQNEAQ (reference sequence). V dropped 3 bases and J dropped 0 bases, with 14 bases sitting between them. This CDR3 has 16 amino acids. CDR3 DNA sequence: TGTGCCAGCAGCTTGGTAGCCTTAGTCATGAACACTGAAGCTTTCTTT. Translation: CASSLVALVMNTEAFF.

The gene calls are TRBV5-1 and TRBJ2-1, with TRBD1 matching 12 bases. The CDR3 contains 14 residues. Per germline, CDR1 SGHRS and CDR2 YFSETQ. J lost 12 bases, V lost 3 bases, and 7 bases had no gene match. As DNA, the CDR3 is TGCGCCAGCAGCTCCGGGACAGGGGGCTTAATGCAGTTCTTC. Translating gives CASSSGTGGLMQFF.

This clonotype has a single count. V gene TRBV20-1 combines with J gene TRBJ2-3, with D unresolved. Germline assignment: CDR1 DFQATT and CDR2 SNEGSKA (reference sequence). The germline V and J ends were trimmed by 3 bases and 4 bases, with 8 bases remaining between them. This CDR3 has 12 amino acids. The CDR3 coding sequence is TGCAGTGCTAGTCAAGCCGCAGATACGCAGTATTTT. It codes for CSASQAADTQYF.

V usage is TRBV20-1 and J usage is TRBJ2-1; the D gene is possibly TRBD2 (5 bases). Germline-derived CDR1 and CDR2 are DFQATT and SNEGSKA (reference sequence). This CDR3 has 14 residues. V was pared by 5 bases and J by 0 bases, with 11 bases between. The CDR3 spells CSARPSGSYNEQFF. In DNA, the CDR3 is TGCAGTGCTCGACCCAGCGGCTCCTACAATGAGCAGTTCTTC.

V and J are TRBV12-3 or TRBV12-4 and TRBJ2-6; D is unresolved. The length of the CDR3 is 15 residues. Trimming stripped 4 bases from V and 4 bases from J, with 11 bases between. The CDR3 bases are TGTGCCAGCAGTTCCCAAATCATAGGGGCCAACGTCCTGACTTTC. This codes for CASSSQIIGANVLTF.

This chain connects TRBV7-2 to TRBJ2-6; D unresolved. The V end was cut by 0 bases, the J end by 0 bases, with 9 bases between. There are 17 residues in the CDR3. Germline CDR1 reads SGHTA; CDR2 reads FQGNSA. The CDR3 reads CASSLATQVSGANVLTF. The CDR3 DNA reads TGTGCCAGCAGCTTAGCGACCCAAGTCTCTGGGGCCAACGTCCTGACTTTC.

V is TRBV9 and J is TRBJ2-6; 8 bases map to TRBD1. Germline V CDR1 and CDR2: SGDLS, YYNGEE. V shed 4 bases and J 0 bases; nucleotides not matched to a gene: 9. The CDR3 is 18 residues long. In nucleotides, the CDR3 is TGTGCCAGCAGCCCCCGGACAGGGCCCTTCTCTGGGGCCAACGTCCTGACTTTC. It translates to CASSPRTGPFSGANVLTF.

The chain is built from TRBV29-1 and TRBJ2-1; the match to TRBD1 covers 8 bases. The V gene's germline CDR1 is SQVTM and CDR2 ANQGSEA. Trimming at V came to 4 bases and at J to 4 bases, leaving 6 bases not matched to a gene. The CDR3 extends over 14 amino acids. CDR3 nucleotide sequence: TGCAGCGTTGCCAGGGGGCTGCAGTACAATGAGCAGTTCTTC. Residues: CSVARGLQYNEQFF.

The chain has TRBV3-1 and TRBJ1-1, with 10 nucleotides matching TRBD1. The CDR3 extends over 14 amino acids. CDR1 and CDR2 from the germline V gene are LGHDT and YNNKEL (reference sequence). J lost 7 bases, V lost 4 bases, and 6 bases had no gene match. CDR3 DNA: TGTGCCAGCAGCCTTCGGGACAGGGGACTTGAAGCTTTCTTT. Amino acids: CASSLRDRGLEAFF.

The sample holds one count of this clonotype. Its ends do not fully match the called genes, so a read error is possible. The chain employs TRBV29-1 and TRBJ2-1; no firm D call. Germline lookup yields CDR1 SQVTM and CDR2 ANQGSEA. The length of the CDR3 is 12 residues. DNA of the CDR3: TGCAGCGCTGAACGGAGAAGGAATGAGCAGTTCTTC. It is translated as CSAERRRNEQFF.

V gene TRBV30 combines with J gene TRBJ2-2; 7 nucleotides align to TRBD1. With V trimmed by 2 bases and J by 4 bases, 7 bases remained unmatched. The CDR3 is 15 amino acids. Germline CDR1 is GTSNPN and CDR2 is SVGIG (reference sequence). CDR3 bases: TGTGCCTGGAGTAAGAATGCAGGGGGCACCGGGGAGCTGTTTTTT. Amino acid sequence: CAWSKNAGGTGELFF.

This chain connects TRBV30 to TRBJ1-2; no firm D call. This CDR3 is 13 amino acids long. Trimming removed 5 bases at V and 0 bases at J, with 10 bases between. From germline, CDR1 is GTSNPN and CDR2 SVGIG (reference sequence). The CDR3 nucleotides are TGTGCCTGGGGGCCGGGATCTAACTATGGCTACACCTTC. It is translated as CAWGPGSNYGYTF.

This clonotype came up a few times. The gene calls are TRBV6-5 and TRBJ1-2; TRBD1 matches at 9 bases. The CDR3 totals 16 residues. CDR1 and CDR2 (germline): MNHEY, SVGAGI. Unmatched junction bases numbered 15, after V lost 7 bases and J lost 6 bases. DNA of the CDR3: TGTGCCAGCACGGTTACAGGGGGCGAGTCCCACAATGGCTACACCTTC. Residues: CASTVTGGESHNGYTF.